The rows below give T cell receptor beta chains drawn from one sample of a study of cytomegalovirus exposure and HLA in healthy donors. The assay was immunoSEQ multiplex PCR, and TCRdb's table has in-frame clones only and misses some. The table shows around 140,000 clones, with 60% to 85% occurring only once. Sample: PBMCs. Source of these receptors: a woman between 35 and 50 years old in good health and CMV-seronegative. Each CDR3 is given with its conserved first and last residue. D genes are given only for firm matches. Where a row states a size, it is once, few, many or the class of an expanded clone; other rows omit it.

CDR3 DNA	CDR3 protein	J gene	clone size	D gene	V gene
TGTGCCAGTATAGAGGACACCAATAGCAATCAGCCCCAGCATTTT	CASIEDTNSNQPQHF	TRBJ1-5	NA	NA	TRBV19
TGTGCCAGCAGCGTCACGACTAGGGACACCGGGGAGCTGTTTTTT	CASSVTTRDTGELFF	TRBJ2-2	once	NA	TRBV9
TGTGCCAGCAGCTTAGCAAAGGGGTGGGACACTGAAGCTTTCTTT	CASSLAKGWDTEAFF	TRBJ1-1	NA	NA	TRBV7-2
TGCGCCAGCAGCTATCAGGGGCAAGAGACCCAGTACTTC	CASSYQGQETQYF	TRBJ2-5	once	NA	TRBV5-1
TGTGCCAGCTCACCACCAAGCCGGGCCAGGGGTGAGCAGTACTTC	CASSPPSRARGEQYF	TRBJ2-7	NA	NA	TRBV18
TGTGCCAGCAGCCCCCGACAGAGGAACACTGAAGCTTTCTTT	CASSPRQRNTEAFF	TRBJ1-1	NA	NA	TRBV7-2
TGTGCCAGCTCACCAACCGGGGGAACTGGAAACACCATATATTTT	CASSPTGGTGNTIYF	TRBJ1-3	NA	NA	TRBV18
TGTGCCAGCAGCTCCCTGGAGGGTAGAGCTTTCTTT	CASSSLEGRAFF	TRBJ1-1	NA	NA	TRBV7-3
TGTGCCAGCATGGCGGCCAACTACGAGCAGTACTTC	CASMAANYEQYF	TRBJ2-7	NA	NA	TRBV2
TGTGCCAGCAGCTTAGACAGCTCCTACGAGCAGTACTTC	CASSLDSSYEQYF	TRBJ2-7	few	NA	TRBV11-2
TGTGCCAGTAGCCGTACAGGGTTGGATCGTCAGCCCCAGCATTTT	CASSRTGLDRQPQHF	TRBJ1-5	NA	NA	TRBV19
TGCGCCAGCAGTCAGGGACTCTATAATTCACCCCTCCACTTT	CASSQGLYNSPLHF	TRBJ1-6	NA	NA	TRBV5-1
TGTGCCAGCAGCGTAGGCAGGAAGAACACTGAAGCTTTCTTT	CASSVGRKNTEAFF	TRBJ1-1	NA	NA	TRBV9
TGCAGCGTTGAGGGCAGCGGAGGAGGCTACACCTTC	CSVEGSGGGYTF	TRBJ1-2	once	NA	TRBV29-1
TGCGCCAGCAGCCGCGGACAGGGCAACACTGAAGCTTTCTTT	CASSRGQGNTEAFF	TRBJ1-1	NA	TRBD1	TRBV4-1
TGTGCCAGCAGCTTAGACAGGGGATACACAGATACGCAGTATTTT	CASSLDRGYTDTQYF	TRBJ2-3	NA	TRBD1	TRBV7-9
TGTGCCAGCAGCGTAGAGGGACTAGCGGGGGGGCCCTATGAGCAGTTCTTC	CASSVEGLAGGPYEQFF	TRBJ2-1	NA	TRBD2	TRBV9
TGTGCCAGCAGCGTAGACCCCCACCGGGGGAACACTGAAGCTTTCTTT	CASSVDPHRGNTEAFF	TRBJ1-1	NA	NA	TRBV9
TGTGCCAGCAGCTTAGTCAGGGGGGTTTACAATGAGCAGTTCTTC	CASSLVRGVYNEQFF	TRBJ2-1	once	NA	TRBV7-9
TGTGCCAGCAGCTATCAGGGTGGAAACACCATATATTTT	CASSYQGGNTIYF	TRBJ1-3	NA	NA	TRBV7-6
TGCAGCGTTACAGGGGGCCTCTCCTACGAGCAGTACTTC	CSVTGGLSYEQYF	TRBJ2-7	NA	TRBD1	TRBV29-1
TGTGCCAGCAGCTTAGTTAGAAACACTGAAGCTTTCTTT	CASSLVRNTEAFF	TRBJ1-1	once	NA	TRBV11-2
TGTGCCTGGAGCCGGGACAGGGGGTCCGGTAGCAATCAGCCCCAGCATTTT	CAWSRDRGSGSNQPQHF	TRBJ1-5	NA	TRBD1	TRBV30
TGTGCCAGCAGCAGGACTATTTCAGGGACTCGGACTCCTTGCGAGCAGTACTTC	CASSRTISGTRTPCEQYF	TRBJ2-7	few	NA	TRBV27
TGTGCCATCAGTGTTGACAGGGTCAACTATGGCTACACCTTC	CAISVDRVNYGYTF	TRBJ1-2	NA	TRBD1	TRBV10-3
TGCGCCAGCAGCCCACTACCCGGACAGTGGAAGAACACCGGGGAGCTGTTTTTT	CASSPLPGQWKNTGELFF	TRBJ2-2	NA	NA	TRBV5-1
TGTGCCTGGAGCAGGGGCATGAACACTGAAGCTTTCTTT	CAWSRGMNTEAFF	TRBJ1-1	NA	NA	TRBV30
TGCGCCAGCAGCCGGGGGAGGGGAGACACCGGGGAGCTGTTTTTT	CASSRGRGDTGELFF	TRBJ2-2	NA	TRBD2	TRBV4-3
TGTGCCAGTAGTCCTTCCGGGACAGGGAACTATGGCTACACCTTC	CASSPSGTGNYGYTF	TRBJ1-2	NA	TRBD1	TRBV19
TGTGCCAGCAGGCGGGGGAATTCACCCCTCCACTTT	CASRRGNSPLHF	TRBJ1-6	NA	NA	TRBV27
TGTGCCAGCTCACCATTAGAGTCGGCTTTCTTT	CASSPLESAFF	TRBJ1-1	NA	NA	TRBV18
TGTGCCAGCAGCTTAGCGCTGGGCCACAACACTGAAGCTTTCTTT	CASSLALGHNTEAFF	TRBJ1-1	NA	NA	TRBV7-6
TGTGCCAGCAGTGAAGCAGGGGGCGGCAATCAGCCCCAGCATTTT	CASSEAGGGNQPQHF	TRBJ1-5	few	TRBD1	TRBV6-1
TGTGCCAGCAGTTTTTCGAGCGGCTCCTATAATTCACCCCTCCACTTT	CASSFSSGSYNSPLHF	TRBJ1-6	NA	NA	TRBV2
TGTGCCAGCAGTTTACAGCGCAGGCCCCAGCATTTT	CASSLQRRPQHF	TRBJ1-5	NA	NA	TRBV28
TGTGCCAGCAGCGTAGCTACGGGAACCGGGACAGTCTATGGCTACACCTTC	CASSVATGTGTVYGYTF	TRBJ1-2	NA	TRBD1	TRBV9
TGTGCCAGCAGCTCAACAGGGGCCGGGGAGCTGTTTTTT	CASSSTGAGELFF	TRBJ2-2	NA	TRBD1	TRBV11-3
TGTGCCAGCAGCTTGGCGGGAGGAAACACCATATATTTT	CASSLAGGNTIYF	TRBJ1-3	NA	NA	TRBV5-4
TGTGCCAGCAGTGACAGGGGAGCCTCTCTCTACACCTTC	CASSDRGASLYTF	TRBJ1-2	few	TRBD1	TRBV6-6
TGTGCCATCAGTCCGGGACAGGGAGAACTAGATTGTGAAGCTTTCTTT	CAISPGQGELDCEAFF	TRBJ1-1	NA	TRBD1	TRBV10-3
TGCAGTGCTTGGAGACAAGAGACCCAGTACTTC	CSAWRQETQYF	TRBJ2-5	once	NA	TRBV20-1
TGCGCCAGCAGCCAGGACAGGGGGAACGGTTCACCCCTCCACTTT	CASSQDRGNGSPLHF	TRBJ1-6	NA	TRBD1	TRBV4-3
TGTGCCAGCAGCCCACCGGGACAGGGTTATTTGGCAGCTTTCTTT	CASSPPGQGYLAAFF	TRBJ1-1	NA	TRBD1	TRBV11-1
TGTGCCAGCAGCTTAAATTGGGGGGTGAACACTGAAGCTTTCTTT	CASSLNWGVNTEAFF	TRBJ1-1	NA	NA	TRBV7-6
TGTGCCAGCTCCAATTCCGAGGCAGATACGCAGTATTTT	CASSNSEADTQYF	TRBJ2-3	NA	NA	TRBV28
TGTGCCAGCATCGGGGAGACCGTTGAAAAACTGTTTTTT	CASIGETVEKLFF	TRBJ1-4	NA	NA	TRBV6-6
TGTGCCAGCAGCCAAGATTTAACTAGCAAGGGCGAGCAGTACTTC	CASSQDLTSKGEQYF	TRBJ2-7	few	NA	TRBV4-2
TGTGCCATCCCCTCAGGACCGGGGGGGCAGTTTCGGTATGGCTACACCTTC	CAIPSGPGGQFRYGYTF	TRBJ1-2	NA	NA	TRBV28
TGTGCCAGCAGTTCAGGGAATAATTCACCCCTCCACTTT	CASSSGNNSPLHF	TRBJ1-6	NA	NA	TRBV6-6
TGTGCCAGCAGCTTGTACAGCTCCTACAATGAGCAGTTCTTC	CASSLYSSYNEQFF	TRBJ2-1	NA	NA	TRBV7-2
TGTGCCAGCAGCCTTGGGGGGGGCAACACTGAAGCTTTCTTT	CASSLGGGNTEAFF	TRBJ1-1	NA	NA	TRBV5-6